The entry below gives a single TCR beta chain sequence along with its context. Its antigen is not known. TCRdb itself ran the 5' RACE reads through MiXCR, one entry per CDR3 protein. The data hold around 340,000 distinct CDR3 sequences, with around 12% observed a single time. V was clipped by 5 bases and J by 5 bases, with 16 bases between them. The CDR3 loop spans 15 amino acids. CDR1 is MDHEN and CDR2 is SYDVKM in the germline V gene. The record originates from a study of T cells after yellow fever vaccination. Study-level information: Fractions of limited cellularity were prepared by means of SMART-Seq v4 Ultra Low Input. Study-wide results and caveats: Contamination of FACS-sorted repertoires by abundant clonotypes from the bulk population could occur.

The clonotype was recovered from a man younger than 35 who received the YFV17D yellow fever vaccine. V is TRBV28 and J is TRBJ1-5; tentative D call: TRBD1 (5 bases). This sample comprised CD4+ T cells sorted from PBMCs, obtained 15 days after the yellow fever booster vaccination. CDR3 amino acids: CASSVPGGEDQPQHF. CDR3 nucleotide sequence: TGTGCCAGCAGTGTCCCGGGAGGGGAAGATCAGCCCCAGCATTTT.